This passage covers 14 T cell receptor beta chains from one sample sequenced in a study of breast tumors, draining lymph nodes, adjacent tissues. TCRdb independently ran MiXCR on the multiplex PCR reads; one entry per CDR3 protein. The table shows some 230,000 distinct CDR3 sequences, with under 40% occurring only once. Samples came from axillary lymph nodes draining the breast cancer. The sample was axillary lymph node tissue. These receptors came from a female donor with breast cancer. Some clones in this sample may be carry-over from other donors' samples.

The V gene is TRBV13, the J gene TRBJ2-1; 8 bases align to TRBD2. V was clipped by 1 base and J by 7 bases; unmatched bases: 9. The CDR3 has 16 amino acids. Per the germline V gene, CDR1 is PRHDT and CDR2 is FYEKMQ (reference sequence). CDR3 sequence (DNA): TGTGCCAGCAGCTTAGTTGGGAGCGGGGGACGGAATGAGCAGTTCTTC. Amino acid sequence: CASSLVGSGGRNEQFF.

At least ten counts were recorded for this clonotype. This chain uses TRBV19 with TRBJ2-6; 11 bases agree with TRBD2. Germline values: CDR1 LNHDA, CDR2 SQIVND (reference sequence). The CDR3 runs 20 residues. Germline trimming cut 5 bases from V and 3 bases from J; bases unmatched to any gene: 15. The CDR3 is CASSSRWGSGGAGGANVLTF. The CDR3 DNA reads as TGTGCCAGTAGTTCCCGTTGGGGTAGCGGGGGGGCAGGTGGGGCCAACGTCCTGACTTTC.

This clonotype was detected ten times or more. CDR3 protein: CASSPGIQGNTGELFF. The CDR3, as DNA: TGTGCCAGCAGCCCTGGGATACAGGGGAACACCGGGGAGCTGTTTTTT. The chain couples TRBV7-9 to TRBJ2-2, with D possibly matching TRBD1 (6 bases). Germline loops: CDR1 SEHNR, CDR2 FQNEAQ (reference sequence). The CDR3 sequence is 16 residues long. V was shortened by 5 bases and J by 1 base, with 14 bases between the two germline ends.

The chain's CDR3 is CASRDGRSLYGYTF. The CDR3 DNA follows: TGTGCCAGCAGAGACGGGCGCTCCCTCTATGGCTACACCTTC. The chain employs TRBV7-3 and TRBJ1-2, with D unresolved. V lost 6 bases and J 4 bases, leaving 15 bases between the germline ends. The germline CDR1 and CDR2 sequences are SGHTA and FQGTGA. This CDR3 is built from 14 residues.

This clonotype came up many times. J is TRBJ2-2 and V is TRBV7-3; TRBD2 agrees at 14 bases. J lost 5 bases, V lost 0 bases, and 5 bases had no gene match. Per the germline V gene, CDR1 is SGHTA and CDR2 is FQGTGA. This CDR3 spans 18 amino acids. CDR3 sequence: CASSLTGGLAGETGELFF. Written as DNA, the CDR3 is TGTGCCAGCAGCTTAACGGGGGGACTAGCGGGAGAAACCGGGGAGCTGTTTTTT.

The chain joins TRBV19 to TRBJ1-5, with D maybe TRBD1 (6 bases). This CDR3 has 16 residues. Trimming stripped 3 bases from V and 0 bases from J, with 12 bases between. The germline V gene has CDR1 LNHDA and CDR2 SQIVND (reference sequence). CDR3 nucleotides: TGTGCCAGTAGTATGATGGGGGCCCTTAGCAATCAGCCCCAGCATTTT. Its protein product is CASSMMGALSNQPQHF.

The chain couples TRBV19 to TRBJ2-5, with D possibly matching TRBD1 (6 bases). Trimming removed 3 bases at V and 1 base at J, with 15 bases between. There are 16 residues in the CDR3. Germline CDR1 and CDR2: LNHDA and SQIVND (reference sequence). Here the CDR3 DNA reads TGTGCCAGTAGTATTCATCCAGGGACACCCCAAGAGACCCAGTACTTC. Protein product: CASSIHPGTPQETQYF. Drawing the rest from reference TRBV19 and TRBJ2-5, the complete variable domain is DGGITQSPKYLFRKEGQNVTLSCEQNLNHDAMYWYRQDPGQGLRLIYYSQIVNDFQKGDIAEGYSVSREKKESFPLTVTSAQKNPTAFYLCASSIHPGTPQETQYFGPGTRLLVL.

This clonotype showed up many times. The gene calls are TRBV20-1 and TRBJ2-5, with 13 nucleotides matching TRBD2. V was pared by 4 bases and J by 5 bases, with 13 bases of the junction left unmatched. This CDR3 is built from 17 residues. From germline, CDR1 is DFQATT and CDR2 SNEGSKA (reference sequence). The CDR3 spells CSAISGLAGAPGETQYF. The CDR3 coding sequence is TGCAGTGCTATCTCTGGACTAGCGGGAGCGCCAGGGGAGACCCAGTACTTC.

J is TRBJ1-2 and V is TRBV28; no definite D call. Trimming stripped 7 bases from V and 5 bases from J, with 11 bases between. CDR1 is MDHEN and CDR2 is SYDVKM in the germline V gene. This CDR3 is 12 amino acids long. This CDR3 reads CASTPSGYGYTF. The CDR3, as DNA: TGTGCCAGCACCCCATCGGGGTATGGCTACACCTTC.

This clonotype has a count of ten or more. The rearrangement joins TRBV24-1 to TRBJ1-1, with D unclear. The CDR3 spans 14 residues. Trimming took off 0 bases at V and 1 base at J, with 5 bases between the two ends. Germline CDR1 and CDR2: KGHDR and SFDVKD. The DNA of the CDR3 is TGTGCCACCAGTGATTTGACGGGGAACACTGAAGCTTTCTTT. The encoded protein is CATSDLTGNTEAFF.

This clonotype was seen repeatedly, ten times or more. The rearrangement links TRBV20-1 to TRBJ2-3; D is undetermined. The CDR3 has 15 amino acids. Germline V gene data show CDR1 as DFQATT and CDR2 as SNEGSKA (reference sequence). V shed 1 base and J shed 0 bases, with 11 bases lying between them. The CDR3 DNA sequence: TGCAGTGCTAGAGTGCCCCCACCTAGCACAGATACGCAGTATTTT. It codes for CSARVPPPSTDTQYF.

This clonotype was observed a handful of times. The genes are TRBV3-1 and TRBJ2-1; TRBD2 matches at 10 bases. The CDR3 loop spans 16 amino acids. Germline assignment: CDR1 LGHDT and CDR2 YNNKEL (reference sequence). With V trimmed by 3 bases and J by 9 bases, 11 bases remained unmatched. CDR3 nucleotide sequence: TGTGCCAGCAGCCAGGGTCTAGCGGGAGTTGGGGGTGAGCAGTTCTTC. Translation gives CASSQGLAGVGGEQFF.

At least ten counts were recorded for this clonotype. Mismatch with germline at one junction end may stem from a read error. The V gene is TRBV6-5, the J gene TRBJ2-6; unclear D gene. This CDR3 is 16 amino acids long. Germline CDR1 reads MNHEY; CDR2 reads SVGAGI. CDR3 bases: TGTGCCAGCAGTCACTCGGCAGGCTCTGGGGCCAACGTCCTGACTTTC. It translates to CASSHSAGSGANVLTF.

As for this clonotype: A read error may account for a junction end that differs from germline. CDR3 loop: CASSFSEGITDTQYF. As DNA, the CDR3 is TGTGCCAGCAGCTTCTCCGAGGGTATCACAGATACGCAGTATTTT. This chain uses TRBV15 with TRBJ2-3, with D possibly matching TRBD2 (5 bases). The CDR3 sequence is 15 residues long. The V gene's germline CDR1 is LNHNV and CDR2 YYDKDF (reference sequence).